This TCR beta chain was captured in a study of CD8 T cells in ankylosing spondylitis. This clonotype was recorded a few times. Its antigen is still unknown. Study-wide findings and caveats: Roughly eight highly homologous variants made up a TCR beta motif that seemed to typify ankylosing spondylitis blood.

TCRdb reprocessed the 5' RACE reads via MiXCR and lists one record per CDR3 protein. Of approximately 200,000 distinct CDR3 sequences in the sample, 10% to 15% were seen once. Sequenced: blood, either unsorted or a sorted T cell fraction (not recorded which). This clonotype was sampled from a female donor with ankylosing spondylitis or in good health (not recorded which).

The CDR3 loop reads CASSIMGNNNEQFF. The CDR3 region has the DNA TGTGCCAGTAGTATAATGGGTAATAACAATGAGCAGTTCTTC. The chain couples TRBV19 to TRBJ2-1; D is undetermined. Trimming removed 2 bases from V and 5 bases from J, with 10 bases in between. Germline CDR1 and CDR2: LNHDA and SQIVND (reference sequence). CDR3 length: 14 residues.